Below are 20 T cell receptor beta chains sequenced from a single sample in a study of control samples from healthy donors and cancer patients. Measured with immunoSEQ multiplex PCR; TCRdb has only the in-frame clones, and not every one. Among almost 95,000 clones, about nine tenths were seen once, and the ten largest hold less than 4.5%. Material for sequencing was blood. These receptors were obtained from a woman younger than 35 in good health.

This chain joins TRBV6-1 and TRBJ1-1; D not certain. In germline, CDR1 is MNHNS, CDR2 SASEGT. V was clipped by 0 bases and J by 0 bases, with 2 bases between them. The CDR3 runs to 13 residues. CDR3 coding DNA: TGTGCCAGCAGTGAAGCGGTGAACACTGAAGCTTTCTTT. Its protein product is CASSEAVNTEAFF.

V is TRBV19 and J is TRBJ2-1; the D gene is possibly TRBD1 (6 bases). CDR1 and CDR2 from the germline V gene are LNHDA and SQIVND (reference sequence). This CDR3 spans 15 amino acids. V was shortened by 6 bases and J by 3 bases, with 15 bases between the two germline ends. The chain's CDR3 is CASRHGEQGYNEQFF. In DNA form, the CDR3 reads TGTGCCAGTAGACATGGGGAACAGGGCTACAATGAGCAGTTCTTC.

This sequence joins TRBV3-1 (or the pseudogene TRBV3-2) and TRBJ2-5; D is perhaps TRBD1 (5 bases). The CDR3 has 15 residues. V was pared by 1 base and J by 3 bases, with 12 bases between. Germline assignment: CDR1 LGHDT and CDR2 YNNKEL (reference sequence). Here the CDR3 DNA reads TGTGCCAGCAGCCAAGCAGGCAGGGCCGAAGAGACCCAGTACTTC. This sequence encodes CASSQAGRAEETQYF.

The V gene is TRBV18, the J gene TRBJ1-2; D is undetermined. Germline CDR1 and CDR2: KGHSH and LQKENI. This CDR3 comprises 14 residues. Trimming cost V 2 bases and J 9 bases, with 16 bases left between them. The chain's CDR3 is CASSPKEGLVSYTF. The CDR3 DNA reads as TGTGCCAGCTCACCAAAGGAGGGTTTGGTGAGCTACACCTTC.

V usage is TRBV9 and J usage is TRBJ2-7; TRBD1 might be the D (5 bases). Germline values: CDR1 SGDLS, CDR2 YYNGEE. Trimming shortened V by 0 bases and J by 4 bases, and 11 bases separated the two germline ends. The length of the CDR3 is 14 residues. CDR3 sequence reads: CASSVAGIGYEQYF. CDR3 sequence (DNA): TGTGCCAGCAGCGTAGCAGGGATCGGATACGAGCAGTACTTC. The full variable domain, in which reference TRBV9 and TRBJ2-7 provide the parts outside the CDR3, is DSGVTQTPKHLITATGQRVTLRCSPRSGDLSVYWYQQSLDQGLQFLIQYYNGEERAKGNILERFSAQQFPDLHSELNLSSLELGDSALYFCASSVAGIGYEQYFGPGTRLTVT.

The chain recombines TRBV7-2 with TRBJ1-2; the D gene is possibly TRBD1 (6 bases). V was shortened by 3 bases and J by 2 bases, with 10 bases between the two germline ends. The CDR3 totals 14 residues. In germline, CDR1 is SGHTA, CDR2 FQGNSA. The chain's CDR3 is CASSFLTGNYGYTF. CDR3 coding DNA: TGTGCCAGCAGCTTTCTCACAGGGAACTATGGCTACACCTTC. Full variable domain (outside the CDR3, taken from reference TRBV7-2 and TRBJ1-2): GAGVSQSPSNKVTEKGKDVELRCDPISGHTALYWYRQSLGQGLEFLIYFQGNSAPDKSGLPSDRFSAERTGGSVSTLTIQRTQQEDSAVYLCASSFLTGNYGYTFGSGTRLTVV.

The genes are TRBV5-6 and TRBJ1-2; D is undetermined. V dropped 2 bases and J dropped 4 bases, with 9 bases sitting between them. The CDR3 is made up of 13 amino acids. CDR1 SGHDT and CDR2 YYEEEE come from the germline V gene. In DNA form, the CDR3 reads TGTGCCAGCAGCTTAGATGCCTTCTATGGCTACACCTTC. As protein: CASSLDAFYGYTF.

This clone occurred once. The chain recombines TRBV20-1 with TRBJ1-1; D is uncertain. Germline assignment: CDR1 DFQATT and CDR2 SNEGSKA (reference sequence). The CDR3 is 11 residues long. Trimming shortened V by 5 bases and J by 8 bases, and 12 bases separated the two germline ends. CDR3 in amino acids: CSAVFRQEAFF. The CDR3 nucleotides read TGCAGTGCTGTCTTTCGACAAGAAGCTTTCTTT.

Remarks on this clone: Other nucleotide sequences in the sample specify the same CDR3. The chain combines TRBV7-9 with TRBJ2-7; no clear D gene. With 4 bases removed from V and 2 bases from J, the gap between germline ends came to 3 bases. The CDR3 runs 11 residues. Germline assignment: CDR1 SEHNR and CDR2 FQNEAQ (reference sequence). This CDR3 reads CASSSTYEQYF. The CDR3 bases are TGTGCCAGCAGCTCGACCTACGAGCAGTACTTC.

CDR3 nucleotide sequence: TGTGCCAGCAGCCTATGGACAGAAGAGACCCAGTACTTC. Protein sequence: CASSLWTEETQYF. The V call is TRBV11-2, the J call TRBJ2-5, with D perhaps TRBD1 (6 bases). Germline lookup yields CDR1 SGHAT and CDR2 FQNNGV. CDR3 length equals 13 residues. V gave up 5 bases and J gave up 3 bases, with 10 bases separating them.

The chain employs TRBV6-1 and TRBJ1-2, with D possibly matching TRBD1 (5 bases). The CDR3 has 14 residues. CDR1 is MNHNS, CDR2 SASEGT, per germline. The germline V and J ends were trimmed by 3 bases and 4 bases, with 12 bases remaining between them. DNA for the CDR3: TGTGCCAGCAGTGACCCGACAGCGGCCTATGGCTACACCTTC. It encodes CASSDPTAAYGYTF.

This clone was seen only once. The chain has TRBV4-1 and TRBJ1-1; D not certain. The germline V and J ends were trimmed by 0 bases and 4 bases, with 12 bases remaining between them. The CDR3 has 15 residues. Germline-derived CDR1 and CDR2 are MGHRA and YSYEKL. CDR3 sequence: CASSQDGGRPTEAFF. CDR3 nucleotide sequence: TGCGCCAGCAGCCAAGATGGTGGCCGCCCCACTGAAGCTTTCTTT.

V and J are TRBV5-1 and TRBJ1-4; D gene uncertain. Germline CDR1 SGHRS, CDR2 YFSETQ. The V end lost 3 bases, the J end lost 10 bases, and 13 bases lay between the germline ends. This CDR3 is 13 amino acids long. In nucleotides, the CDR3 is TGCGCCAGCAGCTCCCCACCTGAAGGAAAACTGTTTTTT. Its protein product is CASSSPPEGKLFF.

The CDR3 here is CASSPEGGYGYTF. The CDR3 coding sequence is TGTGCCAGCTCACCAGAAGGGGGCTATGGCTACACCTTC. This chain joins TRBV18 and TRBJ1-2; D might be TRBD1 (6 bases). V was cut by 2 bases and J by 4 bases, with 8 bases left in between. This CDR3 has 13 amino acids. Germline CDR1 reads KGHSH; CDR2 reads LQKENI.

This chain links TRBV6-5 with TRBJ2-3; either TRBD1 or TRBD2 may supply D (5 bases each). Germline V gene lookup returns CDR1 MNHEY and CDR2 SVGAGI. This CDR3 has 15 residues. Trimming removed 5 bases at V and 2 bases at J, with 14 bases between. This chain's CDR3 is CASSPSGPYTDTQYF. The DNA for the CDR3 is TGTGCCAGCAGTCCGTCGGGACCTTACACAGATACGCAGTATTTT.

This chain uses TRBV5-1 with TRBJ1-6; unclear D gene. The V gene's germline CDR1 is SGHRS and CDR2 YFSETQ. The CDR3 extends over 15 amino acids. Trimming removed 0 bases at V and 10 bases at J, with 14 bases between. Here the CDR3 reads CASSLAGGGESPLHF. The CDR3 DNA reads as TGCGCCAGCAGCTTGGCCGGAGGAGGAGAATCACCCCTCCACTTT.

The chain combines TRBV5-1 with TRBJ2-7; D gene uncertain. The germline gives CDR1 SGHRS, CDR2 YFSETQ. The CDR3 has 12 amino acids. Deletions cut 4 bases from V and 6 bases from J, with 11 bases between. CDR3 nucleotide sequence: TGCGCCAGCAGCACTTACCTGGGCGAGCAGTACTTC. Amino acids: CASSTYLGEQYF.

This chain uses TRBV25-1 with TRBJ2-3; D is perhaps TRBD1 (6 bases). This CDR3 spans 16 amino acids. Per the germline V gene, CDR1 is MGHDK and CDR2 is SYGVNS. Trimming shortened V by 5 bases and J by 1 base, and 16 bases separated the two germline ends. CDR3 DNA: TGTGCCAGCAGTAGAAAACAGGGCCGAGGCACAGATACGCAGTATTTT. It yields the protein CASSRKQGRGTDTQYF.

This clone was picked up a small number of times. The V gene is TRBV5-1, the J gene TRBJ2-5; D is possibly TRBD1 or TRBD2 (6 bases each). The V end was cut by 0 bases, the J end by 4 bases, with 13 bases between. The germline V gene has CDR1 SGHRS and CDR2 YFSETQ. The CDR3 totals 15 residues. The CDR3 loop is CASSLGPQGGETQYF. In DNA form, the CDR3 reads TGCGCCAGCAGCTTGGGTCCACAGGGAGGAGAGACCCAGTACTTC.

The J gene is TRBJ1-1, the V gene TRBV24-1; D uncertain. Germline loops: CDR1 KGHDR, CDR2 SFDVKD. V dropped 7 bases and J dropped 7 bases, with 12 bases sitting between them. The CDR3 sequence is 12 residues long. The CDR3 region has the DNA TGTGCCACCAGGGGTAACAAGAATGAAGCTTTCTTT. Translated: CATRGNKNEAFF.